This is a list of T cell receptor beta chains from one sample in a study of breast tumors, draining lymph nodes, adjacent tissues. TCRdb reprocessed the multiplex PCR reads with MiXCR, giving one entry per CDR3 protein. The sample has under 250,000 distinct CDR3 sequences; 32% are singletons. The sequenced sample consisted of axillary lymph node tissue. These receptors were taken from a female donor with breast cancer. Some clones in this sample may be carry-over from other donors' samples. Both conserved end residues are trimmed from each CDR3.

11 TRBV20-1 SAVGHLNTEAF
12 TRBV30 AWSGERSYNEQF
14 TRBV11-2 ASSPQGLAATDTQY
11 TRBV6-1 ASRPGGYNEQF
12 TRBV6-5 ASRTGSSNQPQH
12 TRBV20-1 SARVGLGHYGYT
15 TRBV7-3 ASSLAPRTSGTGELF
11 TRBV20-1 SARVGSKETQY
10 TRBV9 ASSVGTAEQY
12 TRBV11-2 ASSYTPYNSPLH
9 TRBV14 ASSRRGRQY
13 TRBV5-1 ASSLVGSSTDTQY
14 TRBV6-6 ASSYLPGQGADEQY
14 TRBV4-1 ASSSLAGGVTNEQF
12 TRBV20-1 SASDWLGNQPQH
11 TRBV15 ATSGQSTDTQY
12 TRBV3-1 ASRRGQGAPGYT
10 TRBV7-2 ASSLRTSGQF
10 TRBV9 ARARGEYEQY
14 TRBV19 ASSNPRGIENSPLH
12 TRBV6-5 ASSEDRGRETQY
14 TRBV29-1 SVQRPGQSASYEQY
11 TRBV7-8 ASSLTGGIVYT
13 TRBV2 ASSGSGISPGELF
14 TRBV28 ASSLMGGISTGELF
12 TRBV6-2/TRBV6-3 ASSYSMGTGELF
13 TRBV20-1 SARGLAGGQETQY
14 TRBV6-4 ASMYHPREISGELF
15 TRBV7-2 ASSGGGLAGGRETQY
12 TRBV6-5 ASRTPGREYGYT
13 TRBV20-1 SAPLAGVSKETQY
13 TRBV7-6 ASSYSLGSTDTQY
16 TRBV6-4 ASSHSSPERLEVYEQY
14 TRBV7-2 ASSLEGWSGIYEQY
15 TRBV3-1 ASSQGWTANRRETQY
13 TRBV18 ASSPSGTPGNEQF
14 TRBV6-6 ASSYSAGGYEQPQH
13 TRBV4-1 ASSQESSYNSPLH
11 TRBV18 ASSRSAEEKLF
10 TRBV5-6 ASSIGPLGYT
15 TRBV2 ASSPGLAGGGGDTQY
13 TRBV5-1 ASSQVDSRNSPLH
14 TRBV6-1 ASPPAGSADNNEQF
13 TRBV24-1 AASDNGQGLETQY
15 TRBV7-6 ASSLGAGRDSGNPIY
13 TRBV5-1 ASSSDVWGYNEQF
15 TRBV20-1 SARTSGRTVWTGGLF
9 TRBV3-1 ASSQAETQY
16 TRBV12-3/TRBV12-4 ASSLAQGTAPSQETQY
15 TRBV7-6 ASSLERQGATNEKLF
12 TRBV28 ASSSRQTQETQY
12 TRBV20-1 SARVAGAPSVQY
15 TRBV20-1 SASLAGEGSGANVLT
11 TRBV7-3 ASSRGAGQPQY
13 TRBV7-7 ASSLGGIHTGELF
13 TRBV11-2 ASSVENSEKIIQY
13 TRBV7-3 ASSFSGGPGPGSC
15 TRBV4-3 ASSQAESWATNEKLF
11 TRBV20-1 SVWVGGSDEQF
11 TRBV6-5 ASSPTANTEAF